These 7 T cell receptor beta chains were sequenced from one sample in a study of T cell responses to AZD1222 COVID-19 vaccine. Clones were sequenced by immunoSEQ multiplex PCR, and TCRdb holds only the in-frame ones, with some missing. Of 120,000 to 150,000 clones listed, just over 85% are singletons. The input for sequencing was peripheral blood, taken 28 days after the second AZD1222 dose. The receptors here all came from an adult who received the AZD1222 COVID-19 vaccine.

The CDR3 coding sequence is TGTGCCAGCAGCCCTCTAGCGGGAGGGCTGGAGCAGTACTTC. This encodes CASSPLAGGLEQYF. The V call is TRBV11-2, the J call TRBJ2-7, with 12 bases fitting TRBD2. Germline trimming cut 5 bases from V and 7 bases from J; bases unmatched to any gene: 6. The CDR3 has 14 residues. Germline V gives CDR1 SGHAT, CDR2 FQNNGV.

Only a few counts were recorded for this clone. This chain joins TRBV11-2 and TRBJ2-3; D may be TRBD2 (6 bases). Germline loops: CDR1 SGHAT, CDR2 FQNNGV. This CDR3 contains 15 residues. V lost 7 bases and J lost 2, with 16 bases in between. CDR3 DNA sequence: TGTGCCAGCATTATAGGTAGCGGAGCCACAGATACGCAGTATTTT. This codes for CASIIGSGATDTQYF.

The chain combines TRBV13 with TRBJ2-2, with D tentatively TRBD2 (6 bases). Deletions cut 1 base from V and 5 bases from J, with 8 bases between. This CDR3 contains 14 residues. The germline V gene encodes CDR1 PRHDT and CDR2 FYEKMQ (reference sequence). The chain's CDR3 is CASSLVGGTGELFF. CDR3 nucleotides: TGTGCCAGCAGCTTAGTCGGGGGAACCGGGGAGCTGTTTTTT. Combining the CDR3 with reference TRBV13 and TRBJ2-2 gives the whole variable domain AAGVIQSPRHLIKEKRETATLKCYPIPRHDTVYWYQQGPGQDPQFLISFYEKMQSDKGSIPDRFSAQQFSDYHSELNMSSLELGDSALYFCASSLVGGTGELFFGEGSRLTVL.

This chain connects TRBV30 to TRBJ1-2; D unresolved. CDR3 size: 13 residues. The germline V gene encodes CDR1 GTSNPN and CDR2 SVGIG (reference sequence). V was shortened by 4 bases and J by 4 bases, with 13 bases between the two germline ends. CDR3 loop: CAWIEGRGYGYTF. For the CDR3, the DNA is TGTGCCTGGATCGAAGGGCGAGGCTATGGCTACACCTTC.

This chain links TRBV6-5 with TRBJ1-3, with D uncertain. The CDR3 sequence is 15 residues long. The germline V gene has CDR1 MNHEY and CDR2 SVGAGI. Trimming took off 5 bases at V and 0 bases at J, with 11 bases between the two ends. The CDR3 nucleotides are TGTGCCAGCAGTCCCTGGGCCGGCTCTGGAAACACCATATATTTT. Its protein is CASSPWAGSGNTIYF.

V gene TRBV4-2 combines with J gene TRBJ2-1; D may be TRBD1 or TRBD2 (5 bases each). The CDR3 contains 13 residues. CDR1 is LGHNA and CDR2 is YNFKEQ in the germline V gene. V gave up 2 bases and J gave up 8 bases, with 10 bases separating them. CDR3 DNA sequence: TGTGCCAGCAGCCAAAAGGTGGGGGATGAGCAGTTCTTC. Translated: CASSQKVGDEQFF.

CDR3 sequence (DNA): TGTGCCAGTAGTATCCGGGAAGGGACCCAGTACTTC. It specifies CASSIREGTQYF. The chain links TRBV19 to TRBJ2-5, with D possibly being TRBD2 (5 bases). This CDR3 has 12 residues. Germline assignment: CDR1 LNHDA and CDR2 SQIVND (reference sequence). V dropped 3 bases and J dropped 7 bases, with 9 bases sitting between them.